This T cell receptor (beta chain) was captured by sequencing in a study of blood T cell repertoires in COVID-19. Study-level background: PBMCs, B-cell-depleted T cells, or T cells provided the cDNA or gDNA that made up the material.

This clone has just one count. How the authors handled the data: Estimation of nucleated cell counts was performed using reference gene primer amplification. TCRdb's table, derived via immunoSEQ multiplex PCR, lists solely in-frame clones and lacks some. V, J and clone size reflect that table, while D and trimming were determined from the DNA. The table includes under 300,000 clones, approximately 82% detected once. The CDR3 totals 17 residues. The germline CDR1 and CDR2 sequences are SGHVS and FNYEAQ. Trimming removed 1 base from V and 0 bases from J; junction bases left unmatched: 5. Input material: peripheral blood. This TCR was sampled from a woman aged 18-29 years with acute or convalescent COVID-19. The chain carries TRBV7-6 and TRBJ2-1, with 8 nucleotides matching TRBD2. The CDR3 bases are TGTGCCAGCAGCTTAGAGGCTAGCGGGCGCTCCTACAATGAGCAGTTCTTC. This gives the protein CASSLEASGRSYNEQFF.